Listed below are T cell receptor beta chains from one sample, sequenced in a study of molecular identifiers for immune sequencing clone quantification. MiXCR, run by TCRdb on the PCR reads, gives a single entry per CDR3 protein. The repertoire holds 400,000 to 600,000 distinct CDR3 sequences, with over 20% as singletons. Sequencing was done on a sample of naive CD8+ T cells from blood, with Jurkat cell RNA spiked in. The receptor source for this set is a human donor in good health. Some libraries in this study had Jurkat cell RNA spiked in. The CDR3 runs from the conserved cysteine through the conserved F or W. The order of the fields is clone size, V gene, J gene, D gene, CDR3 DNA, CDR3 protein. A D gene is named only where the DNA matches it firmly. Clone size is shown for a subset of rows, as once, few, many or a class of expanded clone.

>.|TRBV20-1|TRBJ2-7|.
TGCAGTGCTAGAGGTCTATTTGGACGGGAAGGCGACGAGCAGTACTTC
CSARGLFGREGDEQYF
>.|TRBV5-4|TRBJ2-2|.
TGTGCCAGCAGCTTAACTAGCTTGAACACCGGGGAGCTGTTTTTT
CASSLTSLNTGELFF
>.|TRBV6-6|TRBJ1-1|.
TGTGCCAGCAGTTACGGTCTGGGGCAGAACACTGAAGCTTTCTTT
CASSYGLGQNTEAFF
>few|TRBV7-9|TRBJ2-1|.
TGTGCCAGCAGCTCCACTAGGACCCCTTCCTACAATGAGCAGTTCTTC
CASSSTRTPSYNEQFF
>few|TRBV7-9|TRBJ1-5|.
TGTGCCAGCAGCTTTAGTTCTATCGATAGCAATCAGCCCCAGCATTTT
CASSFSSIDSNQPQHF
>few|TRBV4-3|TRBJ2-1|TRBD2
TGCGCCAGCAGCCAAGATAATGAAGCGGGAAATTACAATGAGCAGTTCTTC
CASSQDNEAGNYNEQFF
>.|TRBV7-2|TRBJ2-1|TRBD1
TGTGCCAGCAGCTTCGAAATAAGGAGACAGGGGGCCTACAATGAGCAGTTCTTC
CASSFEIRRQGAYNEQFF
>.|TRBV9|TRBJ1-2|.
TGTGCCAGCAGCACTACAACCGCCAGGGTTAACTATGGCTACACCTTC
CASSTTTARVNYGYTF
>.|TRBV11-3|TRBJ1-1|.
TGTGCCAGCAGCTTTGAAATTGGCACTGAAGCTTTCTTT
CASSFEIGTEAFF
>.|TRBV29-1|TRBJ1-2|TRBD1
TGCAGCGACAGGGGAGCAACTAACTATGGCTACACCTTC
CSDRGATNYGYTF
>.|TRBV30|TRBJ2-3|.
TGTGCCTGGAGTGGATACACAGATACGCAGTATTTT
CAWSGYTDTQYF
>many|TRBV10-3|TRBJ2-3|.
TGTGCCATCAGTGAACAGGAGAGCACAGATACGCAGTATTTT
CAISEQESTDTQYF
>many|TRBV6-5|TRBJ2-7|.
TGTGCCAGCAGTCCAGGTTCTCCTTCGGCCTACGAGCAGTACTTC
CASSPGSPSAYEQYF
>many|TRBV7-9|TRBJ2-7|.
TGTGCCAGCAGCTTCGGCCGCGAGCAGTACTTC
CASSFGREQYF
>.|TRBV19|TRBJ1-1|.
TGTGCCAGTAGTATGGGGGGATTGAGTGAAGCTTTCTTT
CASSMGGLSEAFF
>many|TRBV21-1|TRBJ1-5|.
TGTGCCAGCAGCAAAGCGGGCCGGGAGAGGGATCAGCCCCAGCATTTT
CASSKAGRERDQPQHF
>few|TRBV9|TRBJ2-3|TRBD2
TGTGCCAGCAGCCCAAACAGCGGGGACTTCACAGATACGCAGTATTTT
CASSPNSGDFTDTQYF
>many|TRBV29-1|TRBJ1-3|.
TGCAGCGTTGTTGAGGGCGGAAACACCATATATTTT
CSVVEGGNTIYF
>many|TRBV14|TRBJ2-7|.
TGTGCCAGTTGCAGGGAGAATGGTGAGCAGTACTTC
CASCRENGEQYF
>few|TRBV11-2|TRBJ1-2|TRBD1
TGTGCCAGCAGCTTGCCGACAGGGTTGAATGGCTACACCTTC
CASSLPTGLNGYTF
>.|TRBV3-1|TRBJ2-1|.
TGTGCCAGCAGCCAAGATCAAGACAGTAGAGACAATGAGCAGTTCTTC
CASSQDQDSRDNEQFF
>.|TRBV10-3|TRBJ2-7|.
TGTGCCATCAGTGACCCCGGACTGGTGGGGAGTGAGCAGTACTTC
CAISDPGLVGSEQYF
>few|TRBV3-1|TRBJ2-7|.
TGTGCCAGCATGCCTCGGACCGGACTTGTGCACTTC
CASMPRTGLVHF
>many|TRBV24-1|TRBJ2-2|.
TGTGCCACCAGTGATACACCCGGGACCCCGAACACCGGGGAGCTGTTTTTT
CATSDTPGTPNTGELFF
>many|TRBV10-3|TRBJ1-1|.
TGTGCCATCCAAGCGGGGACTGAAGCTTTCTTT
CAIQAGTEAFF
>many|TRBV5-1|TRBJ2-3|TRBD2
TGCGCCAGCAGCTTGATGGAGGCGGGAGGGCCGACAGATACGCAGTATTTT
CASSLMEAGGPTDTQYF